The following is a T cell receptor (beta chain) sequence with its context. The source of the sample is a study of blood T cell repertoires in COVID-19. Study context: Acute-phase and convalescent COVID-19 samples originated in the United States, Italy and Spain. PBMCs, B-cell-depleted T cells, or T cells provided the cDNA or gDNA that made up the material.

As originally analysed: Amplification with reference gene primers provided the estimates of nucleated cell counts. Clones were sequenced by immunoSEQ multiplex PCR, and TCRdb holds only the in-frame ones, with some missing. The D gene and trimming were derived from the DNA, and the V and J assignments and clone size from that table. The sample lists more than 95,000 clones, approximately 91% occurring once. V lost 5 bases and J lost 0, with 10 bases in between. This CDR3 spans 14 amino acids. Germline CDR1 and CDR2: MDHEN and SYDVKM. This receptor was taken from a woman over 75 with acute or convalescent COVID-19. Sample: peripheral blood. The chain employs TRBV28 and TRBJ1-2; tentative D call: TRBD1 (6 bases). CDR3 nucleotide sequence: TGTGCCAGCAGTCTCGGACAGTCTAACTATGGCTACACCTTC. This translates into CASSLGQSNYGYTF.